Below, 24 T cell receptor beta chains from the same sample are listed, as sequenced in a study of blood T cells in healthy people across ages. Through a sample-barcoded 5' primer and a J-beta primer mix, a second PCR was run for about 7 to 12 cycles. In TCRdb, the 5' RACE reads were re-called with MiXCR into one record per CDR3 protein. The data show 750,000 to 950,000 distinct CDR3 sequences, 25% to 30% seen once. These records were also assigned to another study, of T cells of mothers and their children.

Sample: blood. The receptors stem from a woman in her forties in good health.

The chain couples TRBV7-2 to TRBJ1-2; 9 nucleotides line up with TRBD1. The CDR3 totals 16 residues. Germline V gene data show CDR1 as SGHTA and CDR2 as FQGNSA. J gave up 4 bases and V 5 bases, and 11 bases lay outside the gene matches. CDR3 coding DNA: TGTGCCAGCAGCCCTAGCGGACAGGGGATCCTCTATGGCTACACCTTC. Protein sequence: CASSPSGQGILYGYTF. Full variable domain (remainder filled in from reference TRBV7-2 and TRBJ1-2): GAGVSQSPSNKVTEKGKDVELRCDPISGHTALYWYRQSLGQGLEFLIYFQGNSAPDKSGLPSDRFSAERTGGSVSTLTIQRTQQEDSAVYLCASSPSGQGILYGYTFGSGTRLTVV.

Concerning this clonotype itself: Compared with germline, one end of the junction differs, possibly owing to a read error. CDR3 region: CASSLAGEYGHTF. The CDR3 coding sequence is TGTGCCAGCAGCTTAGCTGGGGAATATGGCCACACCTTC. J is TRBJ1-2 and V is TRBV7-2, with unresolved D. CDR1 is SGHTA, CDR2 FQGNSA, per germline. This CDR3 is 13 amino acids long.

This clonotype has ten or more counts. The chain recombines TRBV9 with TRBJ2-7; no reliable D call. The CDR3 covers 13 residues. V shed 4 bases and J shed 2 bases, with 10 bases lying between them. The V gene's germline CDR1 is SGDLS and CDR2 YYNGEE. The CDR3, as DNA: TGTGCCAGCAGCCCTGCAGGAACCTACGAGCAGTACTTC. The encoded protein is CASSPAGTYEQYF. Supplemented by reference TRBV9 and TRBJ2-7, the full variable domain reads DSGVTQTPKHLITATGQRVTLRCSPRSGDLSVYWYQQSLDQGLQFLIQYYNGEERAKGNILERFSAQQFPDLHSELNLSSLELGDSALYFCASSPAGTYEQYFGPGTRLTVT.

The V call is TRBV20-1, the J call TRBJ1-1; tentative D call: TRBD1 (5 bases). CDR1 DFQATT and CDR2 SNEGSKA come from the germline V gene (reference sequence). The CDR3 is 16 amino acids. V was trimmed by 3 bases and J by 1 base, leaving 18 bases between them. The CDR3 DNA reads as TGCAGTGCTAGCCCTGACAGAGCCGCCACGAACACTGAAGCTTTCTTT. It translates to CSASPDRAATNTEAFF.

This clonotype appeared many times. The chain links TRBV6-1 to TRBJ2-1; 7 bases are a match to TRBD2. J was trimmed by 7 bases and V by 1 base; bases with no gene match: 7. Looked up from germline, CDR1 is MNHNS and CDR2 is SASEGT. The CDR3 is 15 residues long. This CDR3 reads CASSEVRGGLNEQFF. In nucleotides, the CDR3 is TGTGCCAGCAGTGAAGTCCGGGGAGGGTTGAATGAGCAGTTCTTC.

The sample holds a few counts of this clonotype. The chain combines TRBV7-9 with TRBJ1-5; the D gene is possibly TRBD1 (6 bases). The germline V and J ends were trimmed by 0 bases and 5 bases, with 8 bases remaining between them. CDR1 SEHNR and CDR2 FQNEAQ come from the germline V gene (reference sequence). CDR3 size: 14 residues. In nucleotides, the CDR3 is TGTGCCAGCAGCTTAGCGGGACATCATCAGCCCCAGCATTTT. It specifies CASSLAGHHQPQHF.

This clonotype was detected a few times. The genes are TRBV20-1 and TRBJ1-2; D call uncertain. CDR1 is DFQATT and CDR2 is SNEGSKA in the germline V gene (reference sequence). The CDR3 has 18 residues. V was trimmed by 2 bases and J by 8 bases, leaving 30 bases between them. The CDR3 protein is CSARFFDQASLRLRGYTF. In DNA form, the CDR3 reads TGCAGTGCTAGATTTTTCGATCAGGCCTCCCTTAGGCTGAGAGGCTACACCTTC.

This clonotype was counted only a few times. The chain employs TRBV20-1 and TRBJ2-7, with TRBD1 matching 7 bases. The trim removed 6 bases at V and 5 bases at J, leaving 13 bases unmatched. Germline loops: CDR1 DFQATT, CDR2 SNEGSKA (reference sequence). The CDR3 runs 14 residues. In nucleotides, the CDR3 is TGCAGTGCCCGACAGGGAGCCTCGTTGCACGAGCAGTACTTC. As protein: CSARQGASLHEQYF.

This clonotype was seen at least ten times. The rearrangement uses TRBV19 and TRBJ1-2; D uncertain. The CDR3 consists of 13 residues. V lost 8 bases to trimming and J lost 2 bases, with 12 bases between them. In germline, CDR1 is LNHDA, CDR2 SQIVND (reference sequence). CDR3 DNA sequence: TGTGCCAGTGAGGGAACAGTGAACTATGGCTACACCTTC. Amino acid sequence: CASEGTVNYGYTF.

This rearrangement joins TRBV12-3 or TRBV12-4 to TRBJ1-4; D is uncertain. The CDR3 spans 13 residues. Between the trimmed V and J ends, which lost 2 bases and 6 bases, there was a span of 7 bases. DNA for the CDR3: TGTGCCAGCAGTTTATCCCTGTATGAAAAACTGTTTTTT. Its protein is CASSLSLYEKLFF.

This clonotype was seen only a few times. This chain links TRBV27 with TRBJ2-7; weak D call: TRBD2 (6 bases). V dropped 7 bases and J dropped 6 bases, with 10 bases sitting between them. Germline CDR1 and CDR2: MNHEY and SMNVEV (reference sequence). The CDR3 consists of 11 residues. CDR3 sequence reads: CASIGGTEQYF. The DNA for the CDR3 is TGTGCCAGCATAGGAGGGACCGAGCAGTACTTC.

To note about this clonotype: Since a much larger clone is just one base distant, this may be a read error. J is TRBJ2-1 and V is TRBV7-2; 8 nucleotides agree with TRBD1. The DNA end is more similar to TRBJ2-7, so the J call may be wrong. CDR1 and CDR2 (germline): SGHTA, FQGNSA. The CDR3 has 16 residues. CDR3 amino acids: CASSSDRGQVYNEQYF. CDR3 coding DNA: TGTGCCAGCAGCTCCGACAGGGGACAGGTTTACAATGAGCAGTACTTC.

This clonotype has a handful of counts. The chain employs TRBV12-3 or TRBV12-4 and TRBJ2-6, with D possibly TRBD2 on 6 matching bases. V was pared by 7 bases and J by 4 bases, with 17 bases between. This CDR3 region has 16 residues. The DNA for the CDR3 is TGTGCCAGCAATCGCCCCGGGAGTCCGGGGGCCAACGTCCTGACTTTC. Translating it yields CASNRPGSPGANVLTF.

This clonotype was detected ten times or more. The V call is TRBV6-5, the J call TRBJ2-3, with D perhaps given as TRBD1 or TRBD2 (6 bases each). V dropped 4 bases and J dropped 2 bases, with 13 bases sitting between them. Germline V gene data show CDR1 as MNHEY and CDR2 as SVGAGI. The CDR3 runs to 15 residues. The CDR3: CASSLSRGATDTQYF. The CDR3 coding sequence is TGTGCCAGCAGTTTGTCGAGGGGGGCCACAGATACGCAGTATTTT.

The chain has TRBV28 and TRBJ2-5; TRBD1 matches at 8 bases. Germline assignment: CDR1 MDHEN and CDR2 SYDVKM. V shed 7 bases, J shed 3 bases, and the junction held 4 bases outside the gene matches. This CDR3 is 13 amino acids long. CDR3: CASKATGEETQYF. Here the CDR3 DNA reads TGTGCCAGCAAGGCGACAGGGGAAGAGACCCAGTACTTC.

V gene TRBV20-1 combines with J gene TRBJ1-1; 10 bases map to TRBD1. CDR1 is DFQATT and CDR2 is SNEGSKA in the germline V gene (reference sequence). CDR3 length: 13 amino acids. Trimming at V came to 6 bases and at J to 5 bases, leaving 6 bases not matched to a gene. In DNA, the CDR3 is TGCAGTGCCGGACAGGGGGTCGGGACTGAAGCTTTCTTT. This sequence encodes CSAGQGVGTEAFF.

This chain connects TRBV7-2 to TRBJ1-3; D remains ambiguous. The germline V and J ends were trimmed by 0 bases and 4 bases, with 4 bases remaining between them. From germline, CDR1 is SGHTA and CDR2 FQGNSA. The CDR3 loop spans 13 amino acids. The CDR3 bases are TGTGCCAGCAGCTTAGCAAACGGAAACACCATATATTTT. Translated: CASSLANGNTIYF.

This clonotype was counted ten times or more. The genes are TRBV12-3 or TRBV12-4 and TRBJ2-7, with 7 bases lining up with TRBD2. V trimming: 5 bases; J trimming: 10 bases; junction bases outside the gene matches: 8. This CDR3 region has 12 residues. CDR3 sequence reads: CASSRSGDRQYF. As DNA, the CDR3 is TGTGCCAGCAGTAGGAGCGGGGACCGACAGTACTTC.

This chain joins TRBV29-1 and TRBJ1-1; D is undetermined. In germline, CDR1 is SQVTM, CDR2 ANQGSEA. This CDR3 contains 13 residues. Deletions cut 3 bases from V and 1 base from J, with 9 bases between. CDR3 sequence: CSVESITNTEAFF. The CDR3 DNA reads TGCAGCGTTGAGAGTATCACGAACACTGAAGCTTTCTTT.

This clonotype was counted at least ten times. This chain links TRBV29-1 with TRBJ2-3; D is perhaps TRBD2 (5 bases). V lost 7 bases and J 1 base, leaving 18 bases between the germline ends. CDR3 length: 15 amino acids. CDR1 and CDR2 from the germline V gene are SQVTM and ANQGSEA. CDR3 protein: CSARALLAGTDTQYF. The CDR3 nucleotides read TGCAGCGCGCGGGCCCTGCTAGCAGGCACAGATACGCAGTATTTT.

This clonotype was counted many times. This chain links TRBV12-3 or TRBV12-4 with TRBJ1-2; D gene uncertain. The CDR3 totals 15 residues. V was shortened by 2 bases and J by 4 bases, with 14 bases between the two germline ends. CDR3 coding DNA: TGTGCCAGCAGTTTACTCTCCCCCAGCTTCTATGGCTACACCTTC. It translates to CASSLLSPSFYGYTF.

Worth noting for this clonotype: This may come from a read error, since a much larger clone is one base off. The rearrangement links TRBV12-3 or TRBV12-4 to TRBJ2-5, with D perhaps matching TRBD1 or TRBD2 (5 bases each). This CDR3 contains 14 residues. CDR3 DNA: TGTACCAGCAGTCCTGTGATGGGGGAAGAGACCCAGTACTTC. As protein: CTSSPVMGEETQYF.

The table lists this clonotype with many counts. This chain joins TRBV12-3 or TRBV12-4 and TRBJ1-2, with TRBD1 matching 9 bases. Trimming at V came to 6 bases and at J to 7 bases, leaving 9 bases not matched to a gene. The CDR3 is made up of 14 amino acids. CDR3: CASSPDGQGLGYTF. In DNA, the CDR3 is TGTGCCAGCAGCCCCGATGGACAGGGGCTTGGCTACACCTTC.

This clonotype was seen a handful of times. The chain is built from TRBV19 and TRBJ2-1, with TRBD2 matching over 9 bases. Losses at the gene ends were 0 bases for V and 0 bases for J; bases not matched to a gene: 0. The V gene's germline CDR1 is LNHDA and CDR2 SQIVND (reference sequence). This CDR3 comprises 16 residues. This CDR3 is CASSIERGGSYNEQFF. CDR3 nucleotides: TGTGCCAGTAGTATAGAGCGGGGGGGCTCCTACAATGAGCAGTTCTTC.